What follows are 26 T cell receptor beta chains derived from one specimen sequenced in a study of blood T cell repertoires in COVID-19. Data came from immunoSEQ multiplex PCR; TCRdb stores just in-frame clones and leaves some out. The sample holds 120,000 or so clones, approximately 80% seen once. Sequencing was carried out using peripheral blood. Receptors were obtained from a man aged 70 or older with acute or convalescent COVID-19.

Here the CDR3 reads CASSLVWGRDEKLFF. The CDR3 DNA reads TGCGCCAGCAGCTTGGTGTGGGGGCGCGATGAAAAACTGTTTTTT. The gene calls are TRBV5-1 and TRBJ1-4; D is perhaps TRBD1 (6 bases). Per germline, CDR1 SGHRS and CDR2 YFSETQ. This CDR3 has 15 residues. V lost 0 bases to trimming and J lost 6 bases, with 12 bases between them.

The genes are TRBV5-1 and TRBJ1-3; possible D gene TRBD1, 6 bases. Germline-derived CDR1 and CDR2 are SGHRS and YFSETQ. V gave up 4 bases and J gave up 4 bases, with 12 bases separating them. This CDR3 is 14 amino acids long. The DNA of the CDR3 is TGCGCCAGCAGCGCGCCAGGGGCGGGAAACACCATATATTTT. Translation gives CASSAPGAGNTIYF.

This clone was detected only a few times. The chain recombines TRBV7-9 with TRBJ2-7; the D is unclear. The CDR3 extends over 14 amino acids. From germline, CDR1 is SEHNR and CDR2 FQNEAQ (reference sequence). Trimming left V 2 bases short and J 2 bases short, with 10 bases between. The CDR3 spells CASSLPGLPYEQYF. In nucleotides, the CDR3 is TGTGCCAGCAGCTTACCCGGGTTACCCTACGAGCAGTACTTC.

The CDR3 nucleotides read TGTGCCAGCAGCTCAAGACTAGCGGCCTACCTGGAGACCCAGTACTTC. It translates to CASSSRLAAYLETQYF. V gene TRBV11-2 combines with J gene TRBJ2-5; 9 positions match TRBD2. The CDR3 extends over 16 amino acids. The V gene's germline CDR1 is SGHAT and CDR2 FQNNGV. After removal of 4 bases from V and 5 bases from J, the junction contained 11 bases not matched to a gene.

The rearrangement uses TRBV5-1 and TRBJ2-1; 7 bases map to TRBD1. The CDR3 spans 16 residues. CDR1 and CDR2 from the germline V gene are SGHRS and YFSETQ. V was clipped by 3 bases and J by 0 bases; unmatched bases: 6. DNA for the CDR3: TGCGCCAGCAGCTCGGACAGGACGAGCTCCTACAATGAGCAGTTCTTC. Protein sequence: CASSSDRTSSYNEQFF.

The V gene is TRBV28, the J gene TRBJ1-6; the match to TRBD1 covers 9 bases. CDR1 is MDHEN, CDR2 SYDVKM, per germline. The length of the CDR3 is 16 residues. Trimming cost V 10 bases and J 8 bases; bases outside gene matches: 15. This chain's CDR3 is CANRGLTGGAYSPLHF. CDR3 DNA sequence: TGTGCCAACAGGGGGCTAACAGGGGGCGCGTATTCACCCCTCCACTTT.

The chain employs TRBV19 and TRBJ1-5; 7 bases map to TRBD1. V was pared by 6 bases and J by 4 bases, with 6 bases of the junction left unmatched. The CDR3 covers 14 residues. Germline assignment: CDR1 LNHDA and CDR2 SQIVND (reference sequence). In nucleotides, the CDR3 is TGTGCCAGTAGCTACCAACAGGGGAATCAGCCCCAGCATTTT. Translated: CASSYQQGNQPQHF. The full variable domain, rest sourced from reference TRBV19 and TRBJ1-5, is DGGITQSPKYLFRKEGQNVTLSCEQNLNHDAMYWYRQDPGQGLRLIYYSQIVNDFQKGDIAEGYSVSREKKESFPLTVTSAQKNPTAFYLCASSYQQGNQPQHFGDGTRLSIL.

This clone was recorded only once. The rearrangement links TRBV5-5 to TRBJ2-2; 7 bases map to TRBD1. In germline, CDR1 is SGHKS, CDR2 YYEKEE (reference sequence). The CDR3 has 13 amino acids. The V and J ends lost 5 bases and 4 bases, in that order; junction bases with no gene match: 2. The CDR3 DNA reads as TGTGCCAGCAGGGGACAGAGCACCGGGGAGCTGTTTTTT. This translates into CASRGQSTGELFF.

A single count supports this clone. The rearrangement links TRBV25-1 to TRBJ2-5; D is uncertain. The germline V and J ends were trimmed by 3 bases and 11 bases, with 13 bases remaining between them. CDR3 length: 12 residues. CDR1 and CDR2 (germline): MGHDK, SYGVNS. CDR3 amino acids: CASSDPISIQYF. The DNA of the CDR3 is TGTGCCAGCAGTGACCCGATTAGCATACAGTACTTC.

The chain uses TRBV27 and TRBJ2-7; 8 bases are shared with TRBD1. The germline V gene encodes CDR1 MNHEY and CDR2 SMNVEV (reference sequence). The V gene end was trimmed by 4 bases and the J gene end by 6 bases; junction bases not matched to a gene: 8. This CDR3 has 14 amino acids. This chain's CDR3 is CASSSRGQGSEQYF. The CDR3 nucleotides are TGTGCCAGCAGTTCGCGTGGACAGGGTAGCGAGCAGTACTTC.

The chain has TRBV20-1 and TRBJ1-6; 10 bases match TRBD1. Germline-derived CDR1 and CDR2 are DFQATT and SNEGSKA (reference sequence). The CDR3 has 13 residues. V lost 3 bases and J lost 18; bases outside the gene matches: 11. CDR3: CSASGTGAQSSHF. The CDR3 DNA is TGCAGTGCTAGTGGGACAGGGGCCCAGTCAAGCCACTTT.

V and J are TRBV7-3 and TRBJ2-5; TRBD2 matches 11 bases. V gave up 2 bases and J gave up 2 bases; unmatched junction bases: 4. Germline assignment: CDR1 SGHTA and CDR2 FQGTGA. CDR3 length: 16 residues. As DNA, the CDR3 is TGTGCCAGCAGCTTAGGAGGGACTAGCGGTCAAGAGACCCAGTACTTC. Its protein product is CASSLGGTSGQETQYF. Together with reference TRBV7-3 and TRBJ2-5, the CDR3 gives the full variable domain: GAGVSQTPSNKVTEKGKYVELRCDPISGHTALYWYRQSLGQGPEFLIYFQGTGAADDSGLPNDRFFAVRPEGSVSTLKIQRTERGDSAVYLCASSLGGTSGQETQYFGPGTRLLVL.

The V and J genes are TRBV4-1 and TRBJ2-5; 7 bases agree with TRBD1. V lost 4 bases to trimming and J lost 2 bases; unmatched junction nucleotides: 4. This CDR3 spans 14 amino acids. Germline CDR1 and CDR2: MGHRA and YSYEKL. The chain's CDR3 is CASSLGTAQETQYF. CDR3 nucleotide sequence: TGCGCCAGCAGCCTTGGGACAGCTCAAGAGACCCAGTACTTC.

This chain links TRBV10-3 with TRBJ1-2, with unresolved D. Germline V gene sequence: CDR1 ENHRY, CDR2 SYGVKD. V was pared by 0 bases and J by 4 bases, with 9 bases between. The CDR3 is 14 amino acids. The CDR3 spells CAISESGEGYGYTF. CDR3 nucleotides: TGTGCCATCAGTGAGTCGGGAGAGGGCTATGGCTACACCTTC.

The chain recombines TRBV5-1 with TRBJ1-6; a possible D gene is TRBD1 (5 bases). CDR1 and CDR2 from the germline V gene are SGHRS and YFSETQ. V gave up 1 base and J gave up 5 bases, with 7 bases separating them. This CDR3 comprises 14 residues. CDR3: CASSLSRDNSPLHF. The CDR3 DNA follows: TGCGCCAGCAGCTTGTCCAGGGATAATTCACCCCTCCACTTT.

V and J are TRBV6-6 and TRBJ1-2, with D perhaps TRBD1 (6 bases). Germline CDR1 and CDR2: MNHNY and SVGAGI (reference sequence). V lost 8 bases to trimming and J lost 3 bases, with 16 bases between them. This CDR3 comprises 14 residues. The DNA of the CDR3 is TGTGCCAGCTATTTTCTCAGGGGAGACTATGGCTACACCTTC. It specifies CASYFLRGDYGYTF.

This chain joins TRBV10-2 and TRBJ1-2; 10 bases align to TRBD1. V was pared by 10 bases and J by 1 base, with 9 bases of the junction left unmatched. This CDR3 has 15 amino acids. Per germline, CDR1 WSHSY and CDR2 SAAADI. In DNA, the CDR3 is TGCGCCACCTGGGACAGGGGACATAGTAACTATGGCTACACCTTC. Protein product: CATWDRGHSNYGYTF.

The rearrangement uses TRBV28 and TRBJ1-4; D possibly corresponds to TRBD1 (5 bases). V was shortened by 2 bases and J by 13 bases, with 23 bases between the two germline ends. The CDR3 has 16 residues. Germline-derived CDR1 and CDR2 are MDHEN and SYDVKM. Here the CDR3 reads CASSLPASYSLQGLFF. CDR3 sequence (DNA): TGTGCCAGCAGTTTACCGGCCTCATACAGCCTTCAGGGACTGTTTTTT.

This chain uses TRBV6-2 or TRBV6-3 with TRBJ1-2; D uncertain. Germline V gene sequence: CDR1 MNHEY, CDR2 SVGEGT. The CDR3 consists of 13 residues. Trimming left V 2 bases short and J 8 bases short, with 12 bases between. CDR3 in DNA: TGTGCCAGCAGTTACACCTCGGAGGGAGGCTACACCTTC. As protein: CASSYTSEGGYTF.

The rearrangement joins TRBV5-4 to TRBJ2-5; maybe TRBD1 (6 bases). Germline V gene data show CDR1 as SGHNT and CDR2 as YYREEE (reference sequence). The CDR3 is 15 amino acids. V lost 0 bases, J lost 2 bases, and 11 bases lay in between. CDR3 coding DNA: TGTGCCAGCAGCTTGGAGGGACACGCTCAAGAGACCCAGTACTTC. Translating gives CASSLEGHAQETQYF.

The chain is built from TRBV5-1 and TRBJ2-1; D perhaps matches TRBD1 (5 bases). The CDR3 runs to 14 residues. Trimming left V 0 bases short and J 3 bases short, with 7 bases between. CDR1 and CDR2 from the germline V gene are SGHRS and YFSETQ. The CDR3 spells CASSLADSYNEQFF. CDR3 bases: TGCGCCAGCAGCTTGGCCGACAGCTACAATGAGCAGTTCTTC.

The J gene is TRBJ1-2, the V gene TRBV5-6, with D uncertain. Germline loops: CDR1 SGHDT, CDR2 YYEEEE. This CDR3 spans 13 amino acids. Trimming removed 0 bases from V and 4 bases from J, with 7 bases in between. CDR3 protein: CASSLGSGYGYTF. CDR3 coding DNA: TGTGCCAGCAGCTTGGGGTCAGGCTATGGCTACACCTTC.

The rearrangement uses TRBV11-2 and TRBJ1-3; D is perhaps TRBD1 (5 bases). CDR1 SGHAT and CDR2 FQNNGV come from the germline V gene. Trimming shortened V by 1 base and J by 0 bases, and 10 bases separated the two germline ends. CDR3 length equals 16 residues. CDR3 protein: CASSLAHGGSGNTIYF. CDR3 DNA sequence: TGTGCCAGCAGCTTAGCCCACGGGGGCTCTGGAAACACCATATATTTT.

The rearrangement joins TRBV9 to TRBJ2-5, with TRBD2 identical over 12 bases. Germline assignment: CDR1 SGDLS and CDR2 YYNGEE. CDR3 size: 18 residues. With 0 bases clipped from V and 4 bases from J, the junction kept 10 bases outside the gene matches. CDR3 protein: CASSVASSGGAWGETQYF. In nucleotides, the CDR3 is TGTGCCAGCAGCGTAGCTTCTAGCGGGGGGGCCTGGGGAGAGACCCAGTACTTC.

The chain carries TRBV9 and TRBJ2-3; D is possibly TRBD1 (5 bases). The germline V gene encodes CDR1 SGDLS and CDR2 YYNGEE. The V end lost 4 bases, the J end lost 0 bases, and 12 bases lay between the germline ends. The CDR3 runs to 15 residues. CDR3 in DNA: TGTGCCAGCAGCTGGGGCGCACCTAGCACAGATACGCAGTATTTT. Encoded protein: CASSWGAPSTDTQYF.

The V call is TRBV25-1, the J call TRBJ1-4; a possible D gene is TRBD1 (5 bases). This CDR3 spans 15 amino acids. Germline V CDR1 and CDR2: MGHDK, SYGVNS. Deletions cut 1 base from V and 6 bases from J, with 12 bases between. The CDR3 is CASSESGRGDEKLFF. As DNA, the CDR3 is TGTGCCAGCAGTGAATCGGGACGGGGGGATGAAAAACTGTTTTTT.